Below, one T cell receptor beta chain is given with its context. Its antigen is unknown. The data derive from a study of cytomegalovirus exposure and HLA in healthy donors. Study observations and caveats: Presence/absence analyses took donor sequencing depth as roughly uniform. Follow-up analysis seemed to connect common viral pathogens with several of the most significant clusters identified.

PCR involved 60 Vbeta and 13 Jbeta primers. Repertoires were generated with immunoSEQ multiplex PCR, while TCRdb's copy carries only in-frame clones and drops some. In total, the table holds roughly 60,000 clones. This CDR3 contains 14 residues. CDR1 is MGHRA, CDR2 YSYEKL, per germline. With V trimmed by 1 base and J by 7 bases, 4 bases remained unmatched. The V call is TRBV4-1, the J call TRBJ1-5, with TRBD1 identical over 7 bases. Specimen: PBMCs. This sequence originates from a woman aged 18-29 years in good health and CMV-seronegative. The chain's CDR3 is CASSQGTGEQPQHF. CDR3 DNA sequence: TGCGCCAGCAGCCAAGGCACAGGGGAACAGCCCCAGCATTTT.